This T cell receptor (beta chain) emerged from a study of shared clonotypes between healthy human individuals. The assay was run at deep level. Measured with immunoSEQ multiplex PCR; TCRdb has only the in-frame clones, and not every one. Among millions of clones listed, approximately 94% were seen once. Only CD45RO-negative cells positively selected for CCR7 counted as naive CD8 cells, so terminally differentiated effector memory CD45RA+ cells were excluded. The clonotype originates from a man aged 18-30 years in good health. Some clones in this sample may be carry-over from other donors' samples. Sequenced material: naive CD8+ T cells from PBMCs.

The CDR3 DNA reads as TGTGCCAGTAGTGCGCGACTAGCCGCCCAAGAGACCCAGTACTTC. Protein product: CASSARLAAQETQYF. This chain joins TRBV19 and TRBJ2-5, with TRBD2 matching 7 bases. CDR1 and CDR2 (germline): LNHDA, SQIVND (reference sequence). The V gene end was trimmed by 5 bases and the J gene end by 1 base; junction bases not matched to a gene: 7. This CDR3 contains 15 residues.